This T cell receptor (beta chain) was found in a study of T cells in Graves' hyperthyroidism and ophthalmopathy. Looking at the study overall: Before any treatment, at initial diagnosis, peripheral blood was collected.

Used for diagnoses were clinical symptoms, serum thyroxine and TRAb, thyroid ultrasound and orbital computed tomography. This clonotype was observed at least ten times. Amplification of TCR beta CDR3 regions used RNA as the template. HTBI primers were employed in a first-round RT-PCR of the TCR CDR3. From the multiplex PCR reads, TCRdb called clonotypes with MiXCR, one entry per CDR3 protein. The table lists 560,000 or so distinct CDR3 sequences, 20% of them singletons. There are 13 residues in the CDR3. CDR1 is KGHSH, CDR2 LQKENI, per germline. Trimming took 5 bases from V and 3 from J; bases not matched to a gene: 2.

The sample comprised blood. This sequence was found in a man between 35 and 55 years old with Graves' ophthalmopathy. The V gene is TRBV18, the J gene TRBJ1-2, with 8 nucleotides matching TRBD1. CDR3 region: CASSSQGDYGYTF. In DNA form, the CDR3 reads TGTGCCAGCTCATCACAGGGGGACTATGGCTACACCTTC. Looking up the rest from reference TRBV18 and TRBJ1-2 gives the full variable domain: NAGVMQNPRHLVRRRGQEARLRCSPMKGHSHVYWYRQLPEEGLKFMVYLQKENIIDESGMPKERFSAEFPKEGPSILRIQQVVRGDSAAYFCASSSQGDYGYTFGSGTRLTVV.